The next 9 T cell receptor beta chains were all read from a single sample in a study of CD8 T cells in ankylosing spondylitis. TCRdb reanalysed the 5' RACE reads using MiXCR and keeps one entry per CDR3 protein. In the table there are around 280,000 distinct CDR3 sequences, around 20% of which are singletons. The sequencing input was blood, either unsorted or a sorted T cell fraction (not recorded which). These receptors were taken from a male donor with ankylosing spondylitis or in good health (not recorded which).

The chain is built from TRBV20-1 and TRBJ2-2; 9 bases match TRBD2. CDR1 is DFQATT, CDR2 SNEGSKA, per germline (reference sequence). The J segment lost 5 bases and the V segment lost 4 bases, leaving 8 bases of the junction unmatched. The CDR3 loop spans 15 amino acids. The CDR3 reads CSANLAGTSTGELFF. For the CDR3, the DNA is TGCAGTGCTAATCTAGCGGGAACCTCAACCGGGGAGCTGTTTTTT.

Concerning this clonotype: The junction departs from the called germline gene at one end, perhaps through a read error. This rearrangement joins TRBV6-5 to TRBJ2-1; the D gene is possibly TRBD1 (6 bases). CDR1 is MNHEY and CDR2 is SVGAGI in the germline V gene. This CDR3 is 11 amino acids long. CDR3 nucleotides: TGTGCCAGCAGATGGACAGCCCTTCGGATCTTC. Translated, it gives CASRWTALRIF.

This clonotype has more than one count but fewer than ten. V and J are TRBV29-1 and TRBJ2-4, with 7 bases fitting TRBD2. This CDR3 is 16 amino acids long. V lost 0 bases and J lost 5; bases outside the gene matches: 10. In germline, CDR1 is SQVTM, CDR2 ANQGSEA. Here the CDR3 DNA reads TGCAGCGTTGAAGACTCCCTGGCTAGCGGAGAAAACATTCAGTACTTC. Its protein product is CSVEDSLASGENIQYF.

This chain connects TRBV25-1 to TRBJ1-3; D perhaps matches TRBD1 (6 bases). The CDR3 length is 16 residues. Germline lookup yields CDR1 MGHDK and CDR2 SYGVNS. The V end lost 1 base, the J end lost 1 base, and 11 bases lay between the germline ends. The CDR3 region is CASSESGGASGNTIYF. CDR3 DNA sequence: TGTGCCAGCAGTGAATCCGGGGGCGCATCTGGAAACACCATATATTTT.

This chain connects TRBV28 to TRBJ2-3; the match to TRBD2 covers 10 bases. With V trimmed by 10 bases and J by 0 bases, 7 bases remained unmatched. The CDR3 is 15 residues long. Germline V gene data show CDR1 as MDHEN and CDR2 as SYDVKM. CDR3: CATQAGGSSTDTQYF. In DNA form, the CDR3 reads TGTGCCACCCAAGCGGGGGGGTCTAGCACAGATACGCAGTATTTT.

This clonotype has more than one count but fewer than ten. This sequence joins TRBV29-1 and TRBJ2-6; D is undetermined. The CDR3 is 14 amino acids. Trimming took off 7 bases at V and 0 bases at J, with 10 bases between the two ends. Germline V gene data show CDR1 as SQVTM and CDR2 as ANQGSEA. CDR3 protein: CSASGLSGANVLTF. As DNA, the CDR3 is TGCAGCGCTTCCGGGCTCTCTGGGGCCAACGTCCTGACTTTC.

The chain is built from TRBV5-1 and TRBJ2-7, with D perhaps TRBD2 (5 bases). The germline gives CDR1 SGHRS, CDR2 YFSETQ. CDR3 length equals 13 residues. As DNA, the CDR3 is TGCACCAGCAGCTTGGAGGACGGCTACGAGCAGTACGTC. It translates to CTSSLEDGYEQYV.

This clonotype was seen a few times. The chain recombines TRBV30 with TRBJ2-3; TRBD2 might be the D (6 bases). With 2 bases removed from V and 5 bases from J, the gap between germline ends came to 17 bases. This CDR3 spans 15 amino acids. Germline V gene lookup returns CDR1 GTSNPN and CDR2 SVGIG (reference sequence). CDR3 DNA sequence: TGTGCCTGGAGTCCGGGGAGGAGGGCCTTAGATACGCAGTATTTT. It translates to CAWSPGRRALDTQYF.

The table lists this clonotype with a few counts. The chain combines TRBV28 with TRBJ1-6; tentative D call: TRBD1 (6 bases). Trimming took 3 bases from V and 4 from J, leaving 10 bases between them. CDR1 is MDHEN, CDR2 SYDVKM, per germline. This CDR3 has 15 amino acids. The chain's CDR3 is CASSFRGGYNSPLHF. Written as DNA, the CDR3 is TGTGCCAGCAGTTTCAGGGGCGGTTATAATTCACCCCTCCACTTT.